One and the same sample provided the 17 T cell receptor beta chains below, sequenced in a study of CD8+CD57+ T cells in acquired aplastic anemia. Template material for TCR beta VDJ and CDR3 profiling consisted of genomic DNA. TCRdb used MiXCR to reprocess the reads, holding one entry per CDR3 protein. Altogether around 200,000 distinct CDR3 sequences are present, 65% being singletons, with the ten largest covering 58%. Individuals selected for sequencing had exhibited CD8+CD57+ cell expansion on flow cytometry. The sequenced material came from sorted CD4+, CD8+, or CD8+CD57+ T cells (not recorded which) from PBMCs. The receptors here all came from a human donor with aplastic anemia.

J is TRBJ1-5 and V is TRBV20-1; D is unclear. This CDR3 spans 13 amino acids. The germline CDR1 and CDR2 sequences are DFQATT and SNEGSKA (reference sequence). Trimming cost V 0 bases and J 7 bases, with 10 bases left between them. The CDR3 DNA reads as TGCAGTGCTAGAGATCAGCCCATCCAGCCCCAGCATTTT. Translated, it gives CSARDQPIQPQHF.

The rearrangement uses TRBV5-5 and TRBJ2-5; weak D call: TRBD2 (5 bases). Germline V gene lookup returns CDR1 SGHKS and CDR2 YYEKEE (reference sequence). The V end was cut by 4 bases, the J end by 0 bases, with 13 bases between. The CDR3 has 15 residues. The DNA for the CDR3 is TGTGCCAGCAGCCCCAGGCCGGGGTACCAAGAGACCCAGTACTTC. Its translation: CASSPRPGYQETQYF.

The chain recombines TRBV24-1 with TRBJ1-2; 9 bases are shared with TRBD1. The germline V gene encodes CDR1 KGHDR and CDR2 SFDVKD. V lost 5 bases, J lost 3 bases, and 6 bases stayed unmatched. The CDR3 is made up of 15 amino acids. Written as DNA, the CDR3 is TGTGCCACCAGTGGAGAGACAGGGGGGGACTATGGCTACACCTTC. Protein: CATSGETGGDYGYTF.

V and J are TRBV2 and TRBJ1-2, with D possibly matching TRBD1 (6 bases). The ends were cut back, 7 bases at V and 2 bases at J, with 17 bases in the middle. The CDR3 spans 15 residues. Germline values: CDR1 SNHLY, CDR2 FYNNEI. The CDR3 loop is CASTDWGAQNYGYTF. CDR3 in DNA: TGTGCCAGCACGGACTGGGGGGCTCAGAACTATGGCTACACCTTC.

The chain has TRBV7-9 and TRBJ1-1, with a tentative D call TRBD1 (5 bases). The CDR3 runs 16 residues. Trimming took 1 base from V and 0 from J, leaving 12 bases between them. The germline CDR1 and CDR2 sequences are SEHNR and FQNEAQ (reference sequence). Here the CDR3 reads CASSLGFRGMNTEAFF. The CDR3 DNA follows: TGTGCCAGCAGCTTAGGTTTCCGGGGGATGAACACTGAAGCTTTCTTT.

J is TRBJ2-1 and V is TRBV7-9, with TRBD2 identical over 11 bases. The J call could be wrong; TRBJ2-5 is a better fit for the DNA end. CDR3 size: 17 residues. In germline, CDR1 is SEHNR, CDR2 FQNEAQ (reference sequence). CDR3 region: CASTGDILAGGGETQYF. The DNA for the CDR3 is TGTGCCAGCACCGGAGACATTCTAGCGGGAGGCGGTGAGACCCAGTACTTC.

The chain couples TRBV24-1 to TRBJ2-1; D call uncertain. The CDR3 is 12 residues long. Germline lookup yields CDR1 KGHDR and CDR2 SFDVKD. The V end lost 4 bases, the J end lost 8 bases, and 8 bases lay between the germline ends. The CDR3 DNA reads TGTGCCACCAGTGAATCCCCTTATGAGCAGTTCTTC. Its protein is CATSESPYEQFF.

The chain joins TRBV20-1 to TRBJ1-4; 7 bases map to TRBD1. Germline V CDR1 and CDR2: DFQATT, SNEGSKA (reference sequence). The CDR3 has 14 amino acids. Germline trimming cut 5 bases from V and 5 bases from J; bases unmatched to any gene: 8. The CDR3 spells CSALNRGGNEKLFF. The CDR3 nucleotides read TGCAGTGCTCTAAACAGGGGTGGCAATGAAAAACTGTTTTTT.

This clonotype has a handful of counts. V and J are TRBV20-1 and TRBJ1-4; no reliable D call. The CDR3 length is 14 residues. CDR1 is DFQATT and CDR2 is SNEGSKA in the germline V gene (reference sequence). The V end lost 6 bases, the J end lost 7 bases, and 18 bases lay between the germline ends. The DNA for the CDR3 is TGCAGTGCCGAGGCCCTAGTAGAGGCTGAAAAACTGTTTTTT. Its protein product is CSAEALVEAEKLFF.

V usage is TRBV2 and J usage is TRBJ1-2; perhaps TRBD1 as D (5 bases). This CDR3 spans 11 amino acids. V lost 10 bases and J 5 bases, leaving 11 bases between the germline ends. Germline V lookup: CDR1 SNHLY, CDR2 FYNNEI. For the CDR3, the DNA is TGTGCCACCTTGGGGGGTTATGGCTACACCTTC. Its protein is CATLGGYGYTF.

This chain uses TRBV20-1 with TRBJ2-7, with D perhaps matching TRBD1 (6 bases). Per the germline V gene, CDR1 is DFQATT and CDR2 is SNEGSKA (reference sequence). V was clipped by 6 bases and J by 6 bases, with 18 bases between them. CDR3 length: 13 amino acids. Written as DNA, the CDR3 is TGCAGTGCGGAAACAGGGCTAGCTGGCGAGCAGTACTTC. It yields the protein CSAETGLAGEQYF.

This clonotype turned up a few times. This CDR3 is CASWRAKSNEQYF. Written as DNA, the CDR3 is TGTGCCAGCTGGAGGGCGAAATCCAACGAGCAGTACTTC. The genes are TRBV2 and TRBJ2-7; D may be TRBD2 (6 bases). The CDR3 is 13 residues long. Germline CDR1 is SNHLY and CDR2 is FYNNEI. V lost 8 bases and J lost 5, with 16 bases in between.

The DNA of the CDR3 is TGTGCCAGCAGTCTATGGGTCGGGCCCAGTGAAAAACTGTTTTTT. Its protein product is CASSLWVGPSEKLFF. This chain connects TRBV2 to TRBJ1-4; no definite D call. V lost 5 bases to trimming and J lost 7 bases, with 17 bases between them. CDR1 is SNHLY and CDR2 is FYNNEI in the germline V gene. The CDR3 consists of 15 residues.

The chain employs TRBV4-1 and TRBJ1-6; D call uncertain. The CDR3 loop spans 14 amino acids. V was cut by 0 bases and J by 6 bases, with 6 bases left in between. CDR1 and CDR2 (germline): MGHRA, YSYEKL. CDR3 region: CASSQEWANSPLHF. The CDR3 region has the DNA TGCGCCAGCAGCCAAGAATGGGCTAATTCACCCCTCCACTTT.

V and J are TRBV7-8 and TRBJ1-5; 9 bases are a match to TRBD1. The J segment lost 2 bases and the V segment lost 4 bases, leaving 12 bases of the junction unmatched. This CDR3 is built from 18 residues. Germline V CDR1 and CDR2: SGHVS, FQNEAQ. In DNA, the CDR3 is TGTGCCAGCAGCTCCGATGGGGGGACAGGGTATGGCAATCAGCCCCAGCATTTT. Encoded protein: CASSSDGGTGYGNQPQHF.

The CDR3 reads CSARVVNEKLFF. The CDR3 bases are TGCAGTGCTAGAGTGGTAAATGAAAAACTGTTTTTT. The rearrangement joins TRBV20-1 to TRBJ1-4; D is unclear. CDR1 and CDR2 from the germline V gene are DFQATT and SNEGSKA (reference sequence). This CDR3 is 12 amino acids long. Between the trimmed V and J ends, which lost 1 base and 5 bases, there was a span of 5 bases.

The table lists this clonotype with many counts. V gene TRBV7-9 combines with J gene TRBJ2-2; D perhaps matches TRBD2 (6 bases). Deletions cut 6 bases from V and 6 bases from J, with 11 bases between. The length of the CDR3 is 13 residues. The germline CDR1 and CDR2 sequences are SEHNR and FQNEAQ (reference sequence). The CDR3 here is CASRGGDAGELFF. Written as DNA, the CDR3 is TGTGCCAGCAGAGGCGGGGACGCCGGGGAGCTGTTTTTT.